This record covers a single T cell receptor beta chain. Its antigen is currently unknown. Central memory, naive, regulatory and stem cell-like memory CD4+ cells were sorted by CD45RO/CCR7/CD25/CD127/CD95/CD27. The entirety of the isolated RNA underwent reverse transcription, so expressed TCRB transcripts were sequenced. The repertoire was sequenced with immunoSEQ multiplex PCR; TCRdb's copy has only in-frame clones and lacks some. The profile shows about 27,000 clones, approximately 51% of them singletons. The CDR3 has 15 residues. Germline loops: CDR1 SGHTA, CDR2 FQGNSA. Trimming removed 5 bases from V and 6 bases from J; junction bases left unmatched: 6. This record belongs to a study of beta chain features in type 1 diabetes. Study results and caveats: Patients with Type 1 diabetes showed moderately but significantly shorter TCRB CDR3s in all four CD4+ subsets.

Sequenced material: Tregs from blood. The TCR sequence derives from a woman aged 18-29 years with type 1 diabetes. This chain connects TRBV7-2 to TRBJ2-7; 14 bases fit TRBD2. The CDR3 sequence: CASSQWTSGRSEQYF. The CDR3 nucleotides are TGTGCCAGCAGCCAATGGACTAGCGGGAGGAGCGAGCAGTACTTC.